These 17 T cell receptor beta chains were all obtained from the same sample, sequenced in a study of cytomegalovirus exposure and HLA in healthy donors. In the PCR, 60 Vbeta and 13 Jbeta primers were used. Measured with immunoSEQ multiplex PCR; TCRdb has only the in-frame clones, and not every one. The sample lists some 190,000 clones; 80% to 90% were seen once. Sequenced input: PBMCs. The receptors here all came from a male donor in good health and CMV-seronegative.

This sequence joins TRBV28 and TRBJ2-7; 7 bases line up with TRBD1. This CDR3 is 14 amino acids long. Per germline, CDR1 MDHEN and CDR2 SYDVKM. With V trimmed by 6 bases and J by 0 bases, 5 bases remained unmatched. The chain's CDR3 is CASRPQGSSYEQYF. The CDR3 DNA reads TGTGCCAGCAGACCACAGGGGAGCTCCTACGAGCAGTACTTC.

The DNA of the CDR3 is TGTGCCAGCAGCTTAGTAGCGGGAGGTCAAGAGACCCAGTACTTC. As protein: CASSLVAGGQETQYF. The chain is built from TRBV7-8 and TRBJ2-5, with 10 bases aligning to TRBD2. The J segment lost 2 bases and the V segment lost 1 base, leaving 1 base of the junction unmatched. The CDR3 is made up of 15 amino acids. The V gene's germline CDR1 is SGHVS and CDR2 FQNEAQ.

This chain uses TRBV4-2 with TRBJ1-1; possibly TRBD1 for D (6 bases). CDR1 is LGHNA, CDR2 YNFKEQ, per germline. With 0 bases removed from V and 6 bases from J, the gap between germline ends came to 17 bases. The CDR3 spans 16 residues. CDR3 sequence (DNA): TGTGCCAGCAGCCAAGATATCGGCCAGGGGATAGCTGAAGCTTTCTTT. Translating it yields CASSQDIGQGIAEAFF.

This clone was observed a few times. The chain uses TRBV4-3 and TRBJ2-1; TRBD2 agrees at 9 bases. The CDR3 sequence is 14 residues long. Germline V lookup: CDR1 LGHNA, CDR2 YSLEER. V lost 4 bases, J lost 7 bases, and 5 bases stayed unmatched. The CDR3 DNA reads TGCGCCAGCAGCCGCGCGGGAGGGCCGAATGAGCAGTTCTTC. Protein sequence: CASSRAGGPNEQFF.

The chain couples TRBV10-2 to TRBJ1-5; TRBD1 might be the D (5 bases). V was cut by 7 bases and J by 9 bases, with 16 bases left in between. Germline V gives CDR1 WSHSY, CDR2 SAAADI. The CDR3 contains 13 residues. In DNA, the CDR3 is TGCGCCAGCACCCAATCGACGGGGGGGCCCCAGCATTTT. This gives the protein CASTQSTGGPQHF.

CDR3 sequence: CASSRRLAGGYNEQFF. The CDR3 DNA reads TGTGCCAGTAGTAGAAGACTAGCGGGGGGTTACAATGAGCAGTTCTTC. This chain uses TRBV19 with TRBJ2-1; TRBD2 matches at 13 bases. CDR1 LNHDA and CDR2 SQIVND come from the germline V gene (reference sequence). The CDR3 is made up of 16 amino acids. With 4 bases clipped from V and 4 bases from J, the junction kept 4 bases outside the gene matches.

The chain joins TRBV5-1 to TRBJ1-1; the D is unclear. CDR1 is SGHRS, CDR2 YFSETQ, per germline. The CDR3 is 15 residues long. The germline V and J ends were trimmed by 0 bases and 0 bases, with 9 bases remaining between them. CDR3 sequence: CASSLANNLNTEAFF. The CDR3 DNA sequence: TGCGCCAGCAGCTTGGCCAACAATTTGAACACTGAAGCTTTCTTT.

This rearrangement joins TRBV7-3 to TRBJ2-2, with D hard to call. Germline CDR1 and CDR2: SGHTA and FQGTGA. V lost 7 bases to trimming and J lost 5 bases, with 11 bases between them. The CDR3 has 13 residues. The CDR3 sequence: CASTTSSTGELFF. The DNA for the CDR3 is TGTGCCAGCACCACGTCGAGTACCGGGGAGCTGTTTTTT.

This clone came up once. The chain employs TRBV5-1 and TRBJ2-7, with 8 bases that match TRBD2. From germline, CDR1 is SGHRS and CDR2 YFSETQ. The CDR3 covers 15 residues. Trimming removed 4 bases from V and 2 bases from J; junction bases left unmatched: 8. CDR3 DNA: TGCGCCAGCAGCGTAGACAGCGGGAGTCCCTACGAGCAGTACTTC. This codes for CASSVDSGSPYEQYF.

This sequence joins TRBV5-1 and TRBJ2-5; unclear D gene. CDR3 length equals 12 residues. From germline, CDR1 is SGHRS and CDR2 YFSETQ. The V gene lost 1 base and the J gene lost 2 bases, with 3 bases spanning the gap. The CDR3, as DNA: TGCGCCAGCAGCTTGTTACAAGAGACCCAGTACTTC. Protein: CASSLLQETQYF.

The chain combines TRBV6-5 with TRBJ2-4; 7 positions match TRBD1. The CDR3 is 12 amino acids. The J segment lost 8 bases and the V segment lost 5 bases, leaving 3 bases of the junction unmatched. Germline-derived CDR1 and CDR2 are MNHEY and SVGAGI. CDR3 coding DNA: TGTGCCAGCAGTGCACAGGGGCACATTCAGTACTTC. This encodes CASSAQGHIQYF.

Of note for this clone: Because the CDR3's place on the DNA is in doubt, the DNA is left out and the CDR3 is given as listed by TCRdb. J is TRBJ1-2 and V is TRBV7-9; the DNA was not compared with TRBD1, the D call given in the table. The CDR3 adds up to 15 amino acids, both ends counted. Germline V gene sequence: CDR1 SEHNR, CDR2 FQNEAQ (reference sequence). CDR3: CASSWGQGSNYGYPF.

The chain employs TRBV4-3 and TRBJ1-1, with D perhaps matching TRBD1 (5 bases). Looked up from germline, CDR1 is LGHNA and CDR2 is YSLEER. V lost 2 bases, J lost 4 bases, and 20 bases lay in between. This CDR3 comprises 17 residues. CDR3 in DNA: TGCGCCAGCAGCCAACTTACCCCAATGCAGGGAGGCACTGAAGCTTTCTTT. Translating it yields CASSQLTPMQGGTEAFF.

V gene TRBV19 combines with J gene TRBJ2-5; 9 bases agree with TRBD1. Trimming removed 5 bases from V and 4 bases from J; junction bases left unmatched: 5. The germline CDR1 and CDR2 sequences are LNHDA and SQIVND (reference sequence). This CDR3 is 14 amino acids long. CDR3 DNA sequence: TGTGCCAGTAGTGTACAGGGGGCTGTAGAGACCCAGTACTTC. This encodes CASSVQGAVETQYF.

A remark on this clone: Other DNA sequences in this specimen translate into the identical CDR3. The CDR3 DNA is TGCGCCAGCAGCTTGACGGGGGGGTACAATGAGCAGTTCTTC. Its protein is CASSLTGGYNEQFF. The chain uses TRBV5-1 and TRBJ2-1; 8 bases align to TRBD2. Germline CDR1 and CDR2: SGHRS and YFSETQ. Trimming at V came to 1 base and at J to 4 bases, leaving 1 base not matched to a gene. The CDR3 is made up of 14 amino acids.

The V and J genes are TRBV28 and TRBJ2-3; the D is unclear. Germline CDR1 is MDHEN and CDR2 is SYDVKM. This CDR3 has 13 amino acids. V lost 6 bases, J lost 3 bases, and 10 bases lay in between. The CDR3: CASSPPVTDTQYF. The CDR3 DNA reads as TGTGCCAGCAGCCCCCCAGTAACAGATACGCAGTATTTT.

The chain recombines TRBV6-5 with TRBJ2-1; D is perhaps TRBD2 (6 bases). V was clipped by 2 bases and J by 8 bases, with 16 bases between them. The length of the CDR3 is 15 residues. Germline CDR1 reads MNHEY; CDR2 reads SVGAGI. This CDR3 is CASSYNRVGEDEQFF. CDR3 bases: TGTGCCAGCAGTTACAATCGCGTTGGGGAGGATGAGCAGTTCTTC.